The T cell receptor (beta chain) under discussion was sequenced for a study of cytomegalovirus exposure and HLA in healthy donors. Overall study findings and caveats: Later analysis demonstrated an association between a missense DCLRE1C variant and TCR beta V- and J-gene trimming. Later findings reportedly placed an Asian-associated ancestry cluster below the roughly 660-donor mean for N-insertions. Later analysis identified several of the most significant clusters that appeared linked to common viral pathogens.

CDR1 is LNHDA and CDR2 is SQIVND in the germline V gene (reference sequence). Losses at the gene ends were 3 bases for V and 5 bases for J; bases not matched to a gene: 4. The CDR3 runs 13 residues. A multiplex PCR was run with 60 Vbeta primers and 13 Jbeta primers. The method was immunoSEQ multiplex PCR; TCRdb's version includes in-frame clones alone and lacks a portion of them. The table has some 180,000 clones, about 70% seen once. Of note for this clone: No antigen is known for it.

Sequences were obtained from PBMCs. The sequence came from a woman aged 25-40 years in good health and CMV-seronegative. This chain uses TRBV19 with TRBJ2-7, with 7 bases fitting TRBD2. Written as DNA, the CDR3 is TGTGCCAGTAGTATCCGGGGAGGGAACGAGCAGTACTTC. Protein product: CASSIRGGNEQYF.